Following are 20 T cell receptor beta chains from one sample sequenced in a study of T cell responses to AZD1222 COVID-19 vaccine. The method was immunoSEQ multiplex PCR; TCRdb's version includes in-frame clones alone and lacks a portion of them. The sample yields under 200,000 clones, 88% seen once. The sequenced sample was peripheral blood, obtained on day 0 of AZD1222 vaccination. The receptors shown here come from an adult in good health.

The chain joins TRBV6-2 or TRBV6-3 to TRBJ2-7, with D uncertain. Trimming stripped 0 bases from V and 12 bases from J, with 15 bases between. The CDR3 runs 13 residues. Germline assignment: CDR1 MNHEY and CDR2 SVGEGT. The CDR3: CASSYSRASLRYF. For the CDR3, the DNA is TGTGCCAGCAGTTACTCCAGAGCTAGTTTACGGTACTTC.

The V gene is TRBV9, the J gene TRBJ2-1; weak D call: TRBD2 (6 bases). This CDR3 is 17 amino acids long. Trimming removed 0 bases at V and 8 bases at J, with 21 bases between. From germline, CDR1 is SGDLS and CDR2 YYNGEE. In DNA, the CDR3 is TGTGCCAGCAGCGTAGAGGCACGGGGGATTACTTCCGATGAGCAGTTCTTC. Translated: CASSVEARGITSDEQFF.

This clone occurred a few times. The chain carries TRBV18 and TRBJ1-2; maybe TRBD1 (5 bases). The CDR3 is 13 amino acids. Trimming cost V 2 bases and J 6 bases, with 10 bases left between them. The germline CDR1 and CDR2 sequences are KGHSH and LQKENI. The CDR3 region is CASSPIQADGYTF. CDR3 nucleotides: TGTGCCAGCTCACCAATACAGGCCGATGGCTACACCTTC.

The V gene is TRBV10-3, the J gene TRBJ1-1; 8 bases map to TRBD1. The CDR3 totals 14 residues. Germline V gives CDR1 ENHRY, CDR2 SYGVKD. The V segment lost 9 bases and the J segment 1 base; nucleotides outside the gene matches: 7. CDR3 DNA sequence: TGTGCCATTCTGGCAGGGACAGGGAACACTGAAGCTTTCTTT. This gives the protein CAILAGTGNTEAFF.

The CDR3 DNA sequence: TGTGCCAGCAGCTCAGGACGGTATACGCAGTATTTT. Translated: CASSSGRYTQYF. The V call is TRBV11-3, the J call TRBJ2-3, with D uncertain. Trimming left V 4 bases short and J 7 bases short, with 9 bases between. Germline V gene lookup returns CDR1 SGHNT and CDR2 YENEEA. This CDR3 spans 12 amino acids.

This chain uses TRBV9 with TRBJ1-3, with D maybe TRBD1 (5 bases). CDR1 SGDLS and CDR2 YYNGEE come from the germline V gene. V lost 4 bases to trimming and J lost 3 bases, with 17 bases between them. CDR3 length: 16 amino acids. CDR3 in DNA: TGTGCCAGCAGCTCCCCCAGGGCACTGGGTGGAAACACCATATATTTT. Translation gives CASSSPRALGGNTIYF. Based on the CDR3 plus reference TRBV9 and TRBJ1-3, the full variable domain is DSGVTQTPKHLITATGQRVTLRCSPRSGDLSVYWYQQSLDQGLQFLIQYYNGEERAKGNILERFSAQQFPDLHSELNLSSLELGDSALYFCASSSPRALGGNTIYFGEGSWLTVV.

This clone appeared a few times. This sequence joins TRBV28 and TRBJ2-7, with TRBD2 matching over 8 bases. The CDR3 is 14 amino acids. V was clipped by 4 bases and J by 5 bases; unmatched bases: 7. In germline, CDR1 is MDHEN, CDR2 SYDVKM. For the CDR3, the DNA is TGTGCCAGCAGTTCCCAGACTAGCGCCAACGAGCAGTACTTC. It codes for CASSSQTSANEQYF.

V and J are TRBV6-5 and TRBJ1-1; possibly TRBD1 for D (5 bases). The CDR3 runs to 12 residues. Germline V CDR1 and CDR2: MNHEY, SVGAGI. V lost 6 bases and J 5 bases, leaving 10 bases between the germline ends. In DNA, the CDR3 is TGTGCCAGCAGGGGCAGGGATACTGAAGCTTTCTTT. It encodes CASRGRDTEAFF.

The chain couples TRBV7-2 to TRBJ2-3; D gene unclear. This CDR3 spans 17 amino acids. Trimming cost V 0 bases and J 0 bases, with 13 bases left between them. The germline gives CDR1 SGHTA, CDR2 FQGNSA. CDR3 in DNA: TGTGCCAGCAGCTTAGCCCCACCCGGGTCTAGCACAGATACGCAGTATTTT. It yields the protein CASSLAPPGSSTDTQYF.

V gene TRBV27 combines with J gene TRBJ1-1; weak D call: TRBD1 (6 bases). This CDR3 region has 11 residues. Germline assignment: CDR1 MNHEY and CDR2 SMNVEV (reference sequence). V lost 7 bases, J lost 12 bases, and 15 bases lay in between. Here the CDR3 DNA reads TGTGCCAGCATAAGGGGGGGGTCATCTTTCTTT. It encodes CASIRGGSSFF.

A word on this clone: This specimen includes other DNA sequences encoding the same CDR3. This chain joins TRBV19 and TRBJ2-5; D is perhaps TRBD1 (6 bases). The CDR3 loop spans 13 amino acids. CDR1 is LNHDA, CDR2 SQIVND, per germline (reference sequence). V lost 9 bases and J 2 bases, leaving 13 bases between the germline ends. CDR3 DNA: TGTGCCAGCTCCGGGACAACACAAGAGACCCAGTACTTC. It codes for CASSGTTQETQYF.

This chain uses TRBV6-5 with TRBJ1-1; D is ambiguous. Germline loops: CDR1 MNHEY, CDR2 SVGAGI. This CDR3 region has 11 residues. Trimming stripped 8 bases from V and 3 bases from J, with 7 bases between. The CDR3 sequence is CASGRYTEAFF. The CDR3 coding sequence is TGTGCCAGCGGACGTTACACTGAAGCTTTCTTT.

This clone has only a few counts. The V call is TRBV27, the J call TRBJ1-1, with TRBD1 matching over 7 bases. Germline assignment: CDR1 MNHEY and CDR2 SMNVEV (reference sequence). V lost 7 bases and J lost 2; bases outside the gene matches: 7. CDR3 length: 14 amino acids. For the CDR3, the DNA is TGTGCCAGCACCTACCGGGACAGTAACACTGAAGCTTTCTTT. It yields the protein CASTYRDSNTEAFF.

This clone was detected only once. The rearrangement joins TRBV7-2 to TRBJ1-6, with a weak D call TRBD1 (6 bases). V was pared by 2 bases and J by 8 bases, with 13 bases between. Germline V gene sequence: CDR1 SGHTA, CDR2 FQGNSA. The CDR3 extends over 15 amino acids. CDR3 protein: CASSLRQVQDSPLHF. The CDR3 DNA follows: TGTGCCAGCAGCTTACGACAGGTTCAAGATTCACCCCTCCACTTT.

This clone was recorded only once. V and J are TRBV28 and TRBJ1-5; 8 bases map to TRBD1. The germline V gene encodes CDR1 MDHEN and CDR2 SYDVKM. With 6 bases clipped from V and 7 bases from J, the junction kept 20 bases outside the gene matches. CDR3 size: 18 residues. CDR3 amino acids: CASRPSRPLRQGAQPQHF. CDR3 DNA: TGTGCCAGCAGACCCTCGCGGCCTTTGCGGCAGGGGGCCCAGCCCCAGCATTTT.

This clone has only one observation. This sequence joins TRBV7-9 and TRBJ1-4; 8 positions match TRBD1. J gave up 12 bases and V 2 bases, and 8 bases lay outside the gene matches. The germline V gene encodes CDR1 SEHNR and CDR2 FQNEAQ (reference sequence). This CDR3 has 14 residues. This CDR3 is CASSLRAGGSELFF. The CDR3 coding sequence is TGTGCCAGCAGCTTAAGGGCAGGGGGCAGTGAACTGTTTTTT. The full variable domain, completed using reference TRBV7-9 and TRBJ1-4, is DTGVSQNPRHKITKRGQNVTFRCDPISEHNRLYWYRQTLGQGPEFLTYFQNEAQLEKSRLLSDRFSAERPKGSFSTLEIQRTEQGDSAMYLCASSLRAGGSELFFGSGTQLSVL.

V is TRBV30 and J is TRBJ1-2; D is unclear. Trimming stripped 4 bases from V and 4 bases from J, with 19 bases between. Germline V lookup: CDR1 GTSNPN, CDR2 SVGIG (reference sequence). The CDR3 spans 15 residues. The CDR3 reads CAWNPRMQSTYGYTF. DNA for the CDR3: TGTGCCTGGAATCCTAGGATGCAGAGTACCTATGGCTACACCTTC.

The chain joins TRBV29-1 to TRBJ2-2; D is ambiguous. Germline loops: CDR1 SQVTM, CDR2 ANQGSEA. V was pared by 3 bases and J by 0 bases, with 5 bases between. This CDR3 comprises 13 residues. Here the CDR3 reads CSVDNSNTGELFF. DNA of the CDR3: TGCAGCGTTGACAACTCGAACACCGGGGAGCTGTTTTTT.

The chain carries TRBV10-3 and TRBJ2-3, with D perhaps TRBD1 or TRBD2 (6 bases each). Germline V gene data show CDR1 as ENHRY and CDR2 as SYGVKD. Trimming removed 6 bases at V and 2 bases at J, with 18 bases between. The CDR3 consists of 16 residues. CDR3 in amino acids: CAIRGGRGFDTDTQYF. CDR3 nucleotides: TGTGCCATCAGGGGGGGCAGAGGGTTTGACACAGATACGCAGTATTTT.

This clone was counted only a few times. The chain employs TRBV7-2 and TRBJ2-7; no clear D gene. Germline values: CDR1 SGHTA, CDR2 FQGNSA. V shed 2 bases and J shed 4 bases, with 12 bases lying between them. The CDR3 runs 14 residues. The CDR3 DNA is TGTGCCAGCAGCTTATTCGATCCTCCATACGAGCAGTACTTC. Residues: CASSLFDPPYEQYF.